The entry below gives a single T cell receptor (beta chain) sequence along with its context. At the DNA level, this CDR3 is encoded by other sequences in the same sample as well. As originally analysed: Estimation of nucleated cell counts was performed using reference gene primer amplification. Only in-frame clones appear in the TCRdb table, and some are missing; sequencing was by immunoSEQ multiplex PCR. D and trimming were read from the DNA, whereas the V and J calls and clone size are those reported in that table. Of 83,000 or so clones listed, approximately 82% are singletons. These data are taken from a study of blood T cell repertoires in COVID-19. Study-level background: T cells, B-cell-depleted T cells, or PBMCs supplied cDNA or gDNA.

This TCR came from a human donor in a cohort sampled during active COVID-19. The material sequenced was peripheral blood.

In DNA form, the CDR3 reads TGTGCCAGTAGTTCGACAGGGTCGAACTATGGCTACACCTTC. The encoded protein is CASSSTGSNYGYTF. This chain links TRBV19 with TRBJ1-2; TRBD1 aligns across 7 bases. Trimming at V came to 5 bases and at J to 2 bases, leaving 5 bases not matched to a gene. The CDR3 spans 14 residues. CDR1 is LNHDA and CDR2 is SQIVND in the germline V gene (reference sequence). The full variable domain, completed using reference TRBV19 and TRBJ1-2, is DGGITQSPKYLFRKEGQNVTLSCEQNLNHDAMYWYRQDPGQGLRLIYYSQIVNDFQKGDIAEGYSVSREKKESFPLTVTSAQKNPTAFYLCASSSTGSNYGYTFGSGTRLTVV.